The 16 T cell receptor beta chains presented below share a single source sample, sequenced in a study of T-cell memory formation after mild COVID-19. TCRdb re-called the 5' RACE reads through MiXCR, storing one row per CDR3 protein. The sample has around 390,000 distinct CDR3 sequences, approximately 15% seen once; the top ten hold roughly a fifth. Specimen: PBMCs or a T cell subset sorted from them (not recorded which). The receptors stem from a man in his late teens or twenties who had mild COVID-19 (a few samples of this study predate the infection). Cell type and time point are not known.

The CDR3 reads CASSGAQNEKLFF. CDR3 coding DNA: TGTGCCAGCAGTGGGGCTCAGAATGAAAAACTGTTTTTT. V gene TRBV6-5 combines with J gene TRBJ1-4, with D tentatively TRBD1 (5 bases). The CDR3 totals 13 residues. The V gene lost 5 bases and the J gene lost 5 bases, with 9 bases spanning the gap. Germline V lookup: CDR1 MNHEY, CDR2 SVGAGI.

The chain carries TRBV6-2 or TRBV6-3 and TRBJ1-2; 7 bases are shared with TRBD1. With V trimmed by 6 bases and J by 8 bases, 9 bases remained unmatched. The germline V gene encodes CDR1 MNHEY and CDR2 SVGEGT. This CDR3 has 13 amino acids. CDR3 nucleotides: TGTGCCAGCAGGTCCCGACAGGGCGACGGCTACACCTTC. Amino acids: CASRSRQGDGYTF.

The J gene is TRBJ1-1, the V gene TRBV5-6; D not resolved. The CDR3 runs to 11 residues. The V gene's germline CDR1 is SGHDT and CDR2 YYEEEE. The V end was cut by 1 base, the J end by 7 bases, with 5 bases between. The CDR3 bases are TGTGCCAGCAGCTTGTTCGGTGAAGCTTTCTTT. Translating gives CASSLFGEAFF.

This clonotype was detected only a few times. The V call is TRBV10-3, the J call TRBJ1-4; D possibly corresponds to TRBD1 (5 bases). The CDR3 is 13 residues long. The germline CDR1 and CDR2 sequences are ENHRY and SYGVKD. Trimming left V 7 bases short and J 8 bases short, with 14 bases between. CDR3 sequence (DNA): TGTGCCATCAAGGGGAATCCAGGCGAAAAACTGTTTTTT. Translating it yields CAIKGNPGEKLFF.

The V and J genes are TRBV20-1 and TRBJ1-1; 8 bases map to TRBD1. The CDR3 has 13 amino acids. The ends lost 5 bases at V and 1 base at J; junction bases unmatched: 3. From germline, CDR1 is DFQATT and CDR2 SNEGSKA (reference sequence). This chain's CDR3 is CSAVDRGNTEAFF. The CDR3 coding sequence is TGCAGTGCTGTTGACAGGGGGAACACTGAAGCTTTCTTT.

This clonotype was found a few times. This chain links TRBV6-2 or TRBV6-3 with TRBJ2-5; tentatively, D is TRBD2 (5 bases). V gave up 2 bases and J gave up 5 bases, with 21 bases separating them. Germline V gene data show CDR1 as MNHEY and CDR2 as SVGEGT. CDR3 size: 17 residues. The CDR3 DNA reads as TGTGCCAGCAGTTACCCCGCGCGTGGAGGTAGGAGTGAGACCCAGTACTTC. Its protein product is CASSYPARGGRSETQYF.

The rearrangement links TRBV5-8 to TRBJ2-3; 7 nucleotides agree with TRBD1. Trimming removed 4 bases from V and 3 bases from J; junction bases left unmatched: 11. CDR1 is SGHTS, CDR2 YDEGEE, per germline. The CDR3 loop spans 16 amino acids. The CDR3 loop reads CASSPGTASLTDTQYF. In nucleotides, the CDR3 is TGTGCCAGCAGCCCCGGGACAGCCAGTTTGACAGATACGCAGTATTTT.

CDR3 in amino acids: CASRFQGWGEQFF. In DNA, the CDR3 is TGTGCCAGCAGGTTTCAGGGTTGGGGTGAGCAGTTCTTC. V is TRBV5-4 and J is TRBJ2-1, with a possible D match to TRBD1 (5 bases). V lost 5 bases, J lost 9 bases, and 15 bases lay in between. Germline CDR1 reads SGHNT; CDR2 reads YYREEE (reference sequence). The CDR3 has 13 residues.

The rearrangement links TRBV6-5 to TRBJ1-2, with 10 bases lining up with TRBD1. The CDR3 has 15 residues. The V gene's germline CDR1 is MNHEY and CDR2 SVGAGI. J lost 7 bases, V lost 0 bases, and 5 bases had no gene match. The CDR3 coding sequence is TGTGCCAGCAGTTACTCGATGGGACAGGGGAGTGGCTACACCTTC. Amino acids: CASSYSMGQGSGYTF.

This clonotype has a count of ten or more. The chain has TRBV7-6 and TRBJ2-2; D assignment may be TRBD1 or TRBD2 (7 bases each). The CDR3 runs 17 residues. The V and J ends lost 5 bases and 3 bases respectively, with 19 bases between them. CDR1 and CDR2 from the germline V gene are SGHVS and FNYEAQ. CDR3 protein: CASSSQGGDPYTGELFF. In nucleotides, the CDR3 is TGTGCCAGCAGCAGCCAGGGGGGGGACCCCTACACCGGGGAGCTGTTTTTT.

The V gene is TRBV5-1, the J gene TRBJ2-5; D gene uncertain. V lost 0 bases, J lost 2 bases, and 8 bases lay in between. The CDR3 has 14 residues. CDR1 is SGHRS and CDR2 is YFSETQ in the germline V gene. In DNA form, the CDR3 reads TGCGCCAGCAGCTTGGCCGACTTTCAAGAGACCCAGTACTTC. Translated, it gives CASSLADFQETQYF.

This clonotype was found a few times. V gene TRBV6-2 or TRBV6-3 combines with J gene TRBJ2-3, with TRBD2 matching 8 bases. Looked up from germline, CDR1 is MNHEY and CDR2 is SVGEGT. The CDR3 loop spans 14 amino acids. Trimming removed 10 bases from V and 7 bases from J; junction bases left unmatched: 13. CDR3 DNA sequence: TGTGCCACCCTACCCGGACTAGCTGAGCATACGCAGTATTTT. Its protein is CATLPGLAEHTQYF.

The chain combines TRBV9 with TRBJ2-7; D is perhaps TRBD1 (7 bases). Germline CDR1 is SGDLS and CDR2 is YYNGEE. The V end lost 4 bases, the J end lost 3 bases, and 11 bases lay between the germline ends. The CDR3 is 13 amino acids. The CDR3 spells CASSMRDSYEQYF. The CDR3 DNA sequence: TGTGCCAGCAGCATGCGGGACAGCTACGAGCAGTACTTC.

This clonotype showed up just a few times. V gene TRBV5-4 combines with J gene TRBJ1-4; 9 bases align to TRBD1. The germline V gene has CDR1 SGHNT and CDR2 YYREEE (reference sequence). CDR3 length equals 16 residues. V dropped 1 base and J dropped 4; count of bases not matched to a gene: 5. The CDR3: CASSLSGTGYNEKLFF. As DNA, the CDR3 is TGTGCCAGCAGCTTGTCCGGGACAGGGTATAATGAAAAACTGTTTTTT.

The table lists this clonotype with many counts. V is TRBV6-5 and J is TRBJ1-1; D is unclear. CDR3 size: 14 residues. Germline V CDR1 and CDR2: MNHEY, SVGAGI. Trimming removed 4 bases from V and 3 bases from J, with 12 bases in between. The CDR3 DNA reads TGTGCCAGCAGTTCAACGGGTGGTGACACTGAAGCTTTCTTT. Residues: CASSSTGGDTEAFF.

The gene calls are TRBV9 and TRBJ2-3; 9 nucleotides agree with TRBD2. There are 12 residues in the CDR3. Germline values: CDR1 SGDLS, CDR2 YYNGEE. Trimming cost V 3 bases and J 12 bases; bases outside gene matches: 5. DNA of the CDR3: TGTGCCAGCAGCGAACCTAGCGGGGCACAGTATTTT. It specifies CASSEPSGAQYF. Looking up the rest from reference TRBV9 and TRBJ2-3 gives the full variable domain: DSGVTQTPKHLITATGQRVTLRCSPRSGDLSVYWYQQSLDQGLQFLIQYYNGEERAKGNILERFSAQQFPDLHSELNLSSLELGDSALYFCASSEPSGAQYFGPGTRLTVL.